A selection of T cell receptor beta chains follows, all from one sample in a study of technical replicates of blood from four donors. Using immunoSEQ multiplex PCR, the repertoire was profiled, and TCRdb retains in-frame clones only, with some absent. The sample holds under 95,000 clones, roughly 91% seen once. The specimen sequenced was T cells isolated from PBMCs. Every receptor here comes from a human donor in good health. Some clones in this sample may be carry-over from other donors' samples. Each CDR3 is given with its conserved first and last residue. A D gene is named only where the DNA matches it firmly. Some rows have no size entry. The others give once, few or many, or a class for an expanded clone.

DNA	CDR3	V	D	size	J
TGCAGCGTTGAATGGCGGGATCGGTCCTACAATGAGCAGTTCTTC	CSVEWRDRSYNEQFF	TRBV29-1	-	once	TRBJ2-1
TGCAGCGTTAGTGGGGACATGTATCAGCCCCAGCATTTT	CSVSGDMYQPQHF	TRBV29-1	-	many	TRBJ1-5
TGTGCCAGCAGTGGACAGGGGGCGCGAGCAGGAACCGGGGAGCTGTTTTTT	CASSGQGARAGTGELFF	TRBV2	TRBD1	-	TRBJ2-2
TGTGCCAGCAGCCGGACGGGGGGGGAGACCCAGTACTTC	CASSRTGGETQYF	TRBV7-3	TRBD2	-	TRBJ2-5
TGTGCCAGCAGTGAAGCGGGCGGGGGAGTCAGTAATGAGCAGTTCTTC	CASSEAGGGVSNEQFF	TRBV2	TRBD2	once	TRBJ2-1
TGTGCCAGCAGCTGGGGGACCGGGACTATCCAAGAGACCCAGTACTTC	CASSWGTGTIQETQYF	TRBV7-6	TRBD2	-	TRBJ2-5
TGTGCCAGCAGTCCCTACACGTGGACAGCCGATAACTATGGCTACACCTTC	CASSPYTWTADNYGYTF	TRBV27	-	-	TRBJ1-2
TGTGCCAGCAGTTTCCGGGACTTGGGTTACGAGCAGTACTTC	CASSFRDLGYEQYF	TRBV5-6	-	-	TRBJ2-7
TGTGCCTGGAGGCTCCGGGACAGGTTTAACTATGGCTACACCTTC	CAWRLRDRFNYGYTF	TRBV30	TRBD1	once	TRBJ1-2
TGCGCCAGTTCGTCATCCGGGACAATCAATGAGCAGTTCTTC	CASSSSGTINEQFF	TRBV4-1	-	-	TRBJ2-1
TGTGCCAGCAGTTTATCGGCGCTAGCGCGGAATGAGCAGTTCTTC	CASSLSALARNEQFF	TRBV28	-	-	TRBJ2-1
TGTGCCAGTAGGACTTTGGGGACAGCTGGAAACACCATATATTTT	CASRTLGTAGNTIYF	TRBV19	TRBD1	-	TRBJ1-3
TGTGCCAGTTCGTCGGGGGATTATCAGCCCCAGCATTTT	CASSSGDYQPQHF	TRBV7-9	-	-	TRBJ1-5
TGTGCCAGCAGCCGGACTAGCATGTACGAGCAGTACTTC	CASSRTSMYEQYF	TRBV5-8	TRBD2	-	TRBJ2-7
TGTGCCAGTAAAAGTTCGGGGGTAGGGGCTTTCTTT	CASKSSGVGAFF	TRBV7-8	-	-	TRBJ1-1
TGTGCCAGCAGTTACGCGACCCGGGGGACTGGAAACACCATATATTTT	CASSYATRGTGNTIYF	TRBV6-5	-	-	TRBJ1-3
TGTGCCAGCAGCGTAGGGATAAGGACAGGGGGAAATGAAAAACTGTTTTTT	CASSVGIRTGGNEKLFF	TRBV9	TRBD1	-	TRBJ1-4
TGTGCCAGCAGCTTAGAAATTGGGACTGGGCGGCTGTTTTTT	CASSLEIGTGRLFF	TRBV7-6	-	-	TRBJ1-4
TGTGCCAGCAGCTTAGGGCCACGGGAGGCCCACAATGAGCAGTTCTTC	CASSLGPREAHNEQFF	TRBV7-9	TRBD2	-	TRBJ2-1
TGTGCCAGCAGCTTGGACAGGGAACCGCCCCAGCATTTT	CASSLDREPPQHF	TRBV7-9	TRBD1	-	TRBJ1-5
TGCAGCGCTAAAAGCGCTAGTAATCAGCCCCAGCATTTT	CSAKSASNQPQHF	TRBV29-1	-	few	TRBJ1-5
TGTGCCAGCAGTTTGTACAGCACCTACGAGCAGTACTTC	CASSLYSTYEQYF	TRBV27	-	-	TRBJ2-7